This T cell receptor (beta chain) was profiled in a study of beta chain features in type 1 diabetes. For the study at large: Patient and healthy donor groups were alike in age, gender and cell yields. Overall study results and limits: Shorter TCRB CDR3s, moderately but significantly so, were found in Type 1 diabetes patients in all four CD4+ subsets. VDJ junctions sequenced from type 1 diabetes patients showed fewer insertions and more deletions.

This clone was recorded once. What it binds is unknown. After removal of 4 bases from V and 3 bases from J, the junction contained 6 bases not matched to a gene. In germline, CDR1 is SGHTA, CDR2 FQGNSA. The CDR3 is 15 amino acids. Since all of the isolated RNA was reverse transcribed, expressed TCRB transcripts were what got sequenced. Sequenced naive, central memory and regulatory T cell samples produced an average of about 3.7 million reads. Data came from immunoSEQ multiplex PCR; TCRdb stores just in-frame clones and leaves some out. Altogether 500,000 to 800,000 clones are present, around 12% being singletons, with the ten largest covering about 0.11%.

This chain connects TRBV7-2 to TRBJ1-2; 9 bases fit TRBD1. The source is a young man with type 1 diabetes. The sample taken for sequencing was naive CD4+ T cells from blood. CDR3 DNA sequence: TGTGCCAGCAGCTCGGGACAGGGCGCACACTATGGCTACACCTTC. It yields the protein CASSSGQGAHYGYTF.